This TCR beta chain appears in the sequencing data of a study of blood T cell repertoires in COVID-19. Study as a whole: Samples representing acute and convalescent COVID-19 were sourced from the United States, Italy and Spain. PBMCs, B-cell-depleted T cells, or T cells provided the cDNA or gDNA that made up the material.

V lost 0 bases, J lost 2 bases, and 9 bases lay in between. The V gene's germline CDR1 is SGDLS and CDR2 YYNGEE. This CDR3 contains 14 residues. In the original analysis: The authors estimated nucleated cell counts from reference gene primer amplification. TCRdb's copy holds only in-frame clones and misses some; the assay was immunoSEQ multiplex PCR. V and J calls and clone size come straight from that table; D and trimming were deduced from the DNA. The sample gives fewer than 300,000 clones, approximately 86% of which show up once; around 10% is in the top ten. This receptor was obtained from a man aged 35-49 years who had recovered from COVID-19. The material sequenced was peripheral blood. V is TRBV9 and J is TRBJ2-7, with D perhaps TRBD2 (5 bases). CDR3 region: CASSVGGSAYEQYF. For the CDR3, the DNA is TGTGCCAGCAGCGTAGGAGGGTCCGCCTACGAGCAGTACTTC.